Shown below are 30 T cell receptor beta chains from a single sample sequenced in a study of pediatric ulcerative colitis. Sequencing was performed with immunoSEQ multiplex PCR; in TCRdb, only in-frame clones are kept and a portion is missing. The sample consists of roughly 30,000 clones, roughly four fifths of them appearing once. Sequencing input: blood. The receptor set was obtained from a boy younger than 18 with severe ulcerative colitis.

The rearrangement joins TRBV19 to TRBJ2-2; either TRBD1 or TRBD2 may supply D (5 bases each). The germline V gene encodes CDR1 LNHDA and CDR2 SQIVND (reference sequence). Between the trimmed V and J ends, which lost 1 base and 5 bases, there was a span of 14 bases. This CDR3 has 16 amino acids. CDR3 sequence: CASSIGGVTLTGELFF. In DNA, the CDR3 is TGTGCCAGTAGTATAGGAGGGGTGACCCTGACCGGGGAGCTGTTTTTT.

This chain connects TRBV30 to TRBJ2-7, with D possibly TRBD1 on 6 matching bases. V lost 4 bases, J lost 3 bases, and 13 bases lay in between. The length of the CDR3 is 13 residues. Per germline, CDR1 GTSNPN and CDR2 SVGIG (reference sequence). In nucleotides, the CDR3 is TGTGCCTGGAATCCGGGACATAACTACGAGCAGTACTTC. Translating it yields CAWNPGHNYEQYF.

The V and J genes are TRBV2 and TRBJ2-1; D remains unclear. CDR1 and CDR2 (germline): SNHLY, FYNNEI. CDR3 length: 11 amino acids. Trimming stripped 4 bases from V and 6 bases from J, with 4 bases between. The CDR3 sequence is CASSGLNEQFF. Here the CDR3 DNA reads TGTGCCAGCAGTGGGCTCAATGAGCAGTTCTTC.

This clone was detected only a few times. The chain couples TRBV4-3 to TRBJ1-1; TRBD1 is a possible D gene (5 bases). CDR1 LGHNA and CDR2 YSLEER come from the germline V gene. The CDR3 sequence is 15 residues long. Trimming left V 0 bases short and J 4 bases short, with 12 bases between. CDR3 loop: CASSQDARDGTEAFF. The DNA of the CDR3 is TGCGCCAGCAGCCAAGATGCTAGGGACGGCACTGAAGCTTTCTTT.

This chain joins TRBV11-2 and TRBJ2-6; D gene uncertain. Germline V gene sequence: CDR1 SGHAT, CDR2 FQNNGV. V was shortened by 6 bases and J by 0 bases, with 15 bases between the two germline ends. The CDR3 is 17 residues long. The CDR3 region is CASSPRAFHSGANVLTF. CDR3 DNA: TGTGCCAGCAGTCCCCGCGCCTTCCACTCTGGGGCCAACGTCCTGACTTTC.

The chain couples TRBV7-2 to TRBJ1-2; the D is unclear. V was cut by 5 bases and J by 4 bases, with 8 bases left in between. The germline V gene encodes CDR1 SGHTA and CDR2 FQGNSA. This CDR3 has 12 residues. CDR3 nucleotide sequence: TGTGCCAGCAGCCCCGCGGGCTATGGCTACACCTTC. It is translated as CASSPAGYGYTF.

CDR3 DNA: TGTGCCAGCACCCCCAGACTCGCCGGCGGCACAGATACGCAGTATTTT. Its translation: CASTPRLAGGTDTQYF. The gene calls are TRBV25-1 and TRBJ2-3, with D unresolved. Per the germline V gene, CDR1 is MGHDK and CDR2 is SYGVNS. Deletions cut 7 bases from V and 1 base from J, with 18 bases between. The CDR3 runs 16 residues.

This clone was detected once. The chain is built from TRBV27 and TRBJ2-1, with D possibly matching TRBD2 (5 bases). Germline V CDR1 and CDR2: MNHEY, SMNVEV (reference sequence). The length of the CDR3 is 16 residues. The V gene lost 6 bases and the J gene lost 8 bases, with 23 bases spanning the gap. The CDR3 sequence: CASSPLRIRGLDEQFF. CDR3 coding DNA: TGTGCCAGCAGCCCTTTACGAATACGAGGGCTCGATGAGCAGTTCTTC.

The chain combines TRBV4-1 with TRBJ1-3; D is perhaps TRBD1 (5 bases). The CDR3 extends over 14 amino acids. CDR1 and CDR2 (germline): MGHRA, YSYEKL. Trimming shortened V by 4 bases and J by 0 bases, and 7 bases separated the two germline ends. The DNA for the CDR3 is TGCGCCAGCAGCCTGACAGCCTCTGGAAACACCATATATTTT. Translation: CASSLTASGNTIYF.

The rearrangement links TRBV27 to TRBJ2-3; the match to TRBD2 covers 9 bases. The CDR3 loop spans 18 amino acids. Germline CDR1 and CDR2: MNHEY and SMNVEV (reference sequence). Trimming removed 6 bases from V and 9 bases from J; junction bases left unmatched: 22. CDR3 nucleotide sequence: TGTGCCAGCAGCCCGGGCGGGAGGGGTACCCCTAGATGGGGGACGCAGTATTTT. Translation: CASSPGGRGTPRWGTQYF.

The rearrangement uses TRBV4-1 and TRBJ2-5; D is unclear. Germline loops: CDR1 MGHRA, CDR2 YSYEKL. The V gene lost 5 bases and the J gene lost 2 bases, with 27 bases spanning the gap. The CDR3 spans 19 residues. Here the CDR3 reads CASSTRRLLDKAPQETQYF. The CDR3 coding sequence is TGCGCCAGCAGCACTCGACGCCTCCTAGACAAAGCCCCACAAGAGACCCAGTACTTC.

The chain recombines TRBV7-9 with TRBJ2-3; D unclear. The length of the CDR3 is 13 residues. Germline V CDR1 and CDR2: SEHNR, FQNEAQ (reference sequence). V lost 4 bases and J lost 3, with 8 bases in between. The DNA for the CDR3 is TGTGCCAGCAGCTCCGAATTGACAGATACGCAGTATTTT. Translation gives CASSSELTDTQYF.

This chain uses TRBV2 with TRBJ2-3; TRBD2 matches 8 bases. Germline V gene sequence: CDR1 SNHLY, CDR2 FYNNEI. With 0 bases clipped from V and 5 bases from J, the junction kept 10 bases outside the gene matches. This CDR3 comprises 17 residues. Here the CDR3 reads CASSEADRRGVEDTQYF. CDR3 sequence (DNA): TGTGCCAGCAGTGAAGCAGACCGGCGGGGGGTCGAAGATACGCAGTATTTT.

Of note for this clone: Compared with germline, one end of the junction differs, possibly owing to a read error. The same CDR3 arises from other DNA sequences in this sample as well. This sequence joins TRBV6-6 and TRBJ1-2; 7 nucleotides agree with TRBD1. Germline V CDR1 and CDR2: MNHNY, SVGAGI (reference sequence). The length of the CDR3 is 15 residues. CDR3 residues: CASSYRDSYNYGYTF. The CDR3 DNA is TGCGCCAGCAGTTATCGGGACAGCTATAACTATGGCTACACCTTC.

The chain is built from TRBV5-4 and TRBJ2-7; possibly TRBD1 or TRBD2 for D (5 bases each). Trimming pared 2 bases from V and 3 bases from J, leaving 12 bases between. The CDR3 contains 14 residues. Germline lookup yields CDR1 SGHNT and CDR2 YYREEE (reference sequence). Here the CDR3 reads CASSFRDADYEQYF. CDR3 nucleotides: TGTGCCAGCAGCTTCCGGGACGCTGACTACGAGCAGTACTTC.

The chain's CDR3 is CASSSGSSYGYTF. The CDR3 DNA sequence: TGTGCCAGCAGTTCAGGAAGTAGCTATGGCTACACCTTC. The chain carries TRBV27 and TRBJ1-2; D not resolved. The V gene lost 4 bases and the J gene lost 4 bases, with 10 bases spanning the gap. The germline V gene encodes CDR1 MNHEY and CDR2 SMNVEV (reference sequence). This CDR3 has 13 amino acids.

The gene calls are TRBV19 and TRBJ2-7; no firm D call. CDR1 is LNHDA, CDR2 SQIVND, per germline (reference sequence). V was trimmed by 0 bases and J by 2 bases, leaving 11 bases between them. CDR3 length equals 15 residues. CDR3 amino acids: CASSIEGRPTYEQYF. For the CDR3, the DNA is TGTGCCAGTAGTATAGAGGGCAGGCCGACCTACGAGCAGTACTTC.

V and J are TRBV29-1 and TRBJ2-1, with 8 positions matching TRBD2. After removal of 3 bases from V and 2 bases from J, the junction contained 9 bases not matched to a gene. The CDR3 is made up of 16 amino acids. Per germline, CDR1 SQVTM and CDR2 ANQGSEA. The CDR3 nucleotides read TGCAGCGTTGATGGACTAGCCAAAGGGACCTACAATGAGCAGTTCTTC. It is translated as CSVDGLAKGTYNEQFF.

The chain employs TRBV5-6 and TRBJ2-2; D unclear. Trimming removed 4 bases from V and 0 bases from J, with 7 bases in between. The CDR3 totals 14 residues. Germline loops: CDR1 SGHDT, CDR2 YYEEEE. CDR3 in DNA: TGTGCCAGCAGCCCCGTCCCGAACACCGGGGAGCTGTTTTTT. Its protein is CASSPVPNTGELFF.

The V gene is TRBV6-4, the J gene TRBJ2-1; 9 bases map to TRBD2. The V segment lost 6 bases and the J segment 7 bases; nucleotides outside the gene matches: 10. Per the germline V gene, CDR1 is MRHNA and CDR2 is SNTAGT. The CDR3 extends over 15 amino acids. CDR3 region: CASSTAGGADNEQFF. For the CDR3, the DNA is TGTGCCAGCAGCACAGCGGGGGGCGCTGATAATGAGCAGTTCTTC.

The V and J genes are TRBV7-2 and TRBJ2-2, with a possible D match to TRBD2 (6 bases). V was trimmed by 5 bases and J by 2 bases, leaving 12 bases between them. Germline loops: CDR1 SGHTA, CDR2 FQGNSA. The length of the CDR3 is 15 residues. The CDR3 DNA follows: TGTGCCAGCAGCAATACGCGGGGAAACACCGGGGAGCTGTTTTTT. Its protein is CASSNTRGNTGELFF.

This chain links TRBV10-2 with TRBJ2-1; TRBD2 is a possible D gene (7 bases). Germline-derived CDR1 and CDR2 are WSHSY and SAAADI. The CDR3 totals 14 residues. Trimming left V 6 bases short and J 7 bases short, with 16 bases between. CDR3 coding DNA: TGCGCCAGCAGGGGGAGGGGGGTGTTGAATGAGCAGTTCTTC. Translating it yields CASRGRGVLNEQFF.

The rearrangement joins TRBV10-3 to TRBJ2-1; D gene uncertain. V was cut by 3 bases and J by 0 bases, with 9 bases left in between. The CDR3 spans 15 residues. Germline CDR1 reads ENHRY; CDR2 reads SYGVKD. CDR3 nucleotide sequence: TGTGCCATCAGTGATATGTGGAGCTCCTACAATGAGCAGTTCTTC. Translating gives CAISDMWSSYNEQFF.

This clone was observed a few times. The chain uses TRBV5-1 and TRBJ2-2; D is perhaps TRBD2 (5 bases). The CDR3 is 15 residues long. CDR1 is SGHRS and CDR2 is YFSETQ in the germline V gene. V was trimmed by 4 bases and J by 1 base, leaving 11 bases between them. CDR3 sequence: CASSRSEGNTGELFF. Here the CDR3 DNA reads TGCGCCAGCAGCCGATCAGAGGGGAACACCGGGGAGCTGTTTTTT.

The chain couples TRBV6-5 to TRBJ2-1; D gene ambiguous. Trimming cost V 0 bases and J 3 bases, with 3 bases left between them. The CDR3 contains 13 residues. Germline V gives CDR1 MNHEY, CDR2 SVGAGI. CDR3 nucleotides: TGTGCCAGCAGTTACTCGGTCTACAATGAGCAGTTCTTC. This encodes CASSYSVYNEQFF.

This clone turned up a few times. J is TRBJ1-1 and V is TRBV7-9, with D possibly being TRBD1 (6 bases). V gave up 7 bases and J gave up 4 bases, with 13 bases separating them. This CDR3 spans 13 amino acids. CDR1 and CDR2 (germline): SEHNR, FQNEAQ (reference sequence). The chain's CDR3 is CASTPGGLTEAFF. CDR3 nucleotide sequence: TGTGCCAGCACCCCCGGGGGCCTCACTGAAGCTTTCTTT. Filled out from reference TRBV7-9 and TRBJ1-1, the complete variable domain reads DTGVSQNPRHKITKRGQNVTFRCDPISEHNRLYWYRQTLGQGPEFLTYFQNEAQLEKSRLLSDRFSAERPKGSFSTLEIQRTEQGDSAMYLCASTPGGLTEAFFGQGTRLTVV.

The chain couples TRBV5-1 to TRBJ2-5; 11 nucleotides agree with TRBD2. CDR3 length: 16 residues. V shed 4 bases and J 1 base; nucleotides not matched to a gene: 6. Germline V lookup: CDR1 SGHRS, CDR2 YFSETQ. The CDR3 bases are TGCGCCAGCAGCAACCTAGCGGGGGGCGTCCAAGAGACCCAGTACTTC. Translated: CASSNLAGGVQETQYF.

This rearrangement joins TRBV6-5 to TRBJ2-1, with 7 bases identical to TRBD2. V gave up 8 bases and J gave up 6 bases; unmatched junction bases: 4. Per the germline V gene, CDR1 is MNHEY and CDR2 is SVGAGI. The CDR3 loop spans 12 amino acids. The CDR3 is CASLGGGNEQFF. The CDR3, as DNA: TGTGCCAGCTTGGGGGGGGGCAATGAGCAGTTCTTC.

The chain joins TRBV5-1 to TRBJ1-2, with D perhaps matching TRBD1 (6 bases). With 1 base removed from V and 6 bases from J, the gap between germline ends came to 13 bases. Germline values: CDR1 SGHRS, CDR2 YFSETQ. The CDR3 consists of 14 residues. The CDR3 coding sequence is TGCGCCAGCAGCTTGTACAGGGTAATTGATGGCTACACCTTC. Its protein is CASSLYRVIDGYTF.

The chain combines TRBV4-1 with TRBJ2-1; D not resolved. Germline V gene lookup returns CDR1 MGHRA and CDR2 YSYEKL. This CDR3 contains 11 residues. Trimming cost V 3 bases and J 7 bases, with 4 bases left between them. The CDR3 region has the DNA TGCGCCAGCAGCCACTTGAATGAGCAGTTCTTC. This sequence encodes CASSHLNEQFF.